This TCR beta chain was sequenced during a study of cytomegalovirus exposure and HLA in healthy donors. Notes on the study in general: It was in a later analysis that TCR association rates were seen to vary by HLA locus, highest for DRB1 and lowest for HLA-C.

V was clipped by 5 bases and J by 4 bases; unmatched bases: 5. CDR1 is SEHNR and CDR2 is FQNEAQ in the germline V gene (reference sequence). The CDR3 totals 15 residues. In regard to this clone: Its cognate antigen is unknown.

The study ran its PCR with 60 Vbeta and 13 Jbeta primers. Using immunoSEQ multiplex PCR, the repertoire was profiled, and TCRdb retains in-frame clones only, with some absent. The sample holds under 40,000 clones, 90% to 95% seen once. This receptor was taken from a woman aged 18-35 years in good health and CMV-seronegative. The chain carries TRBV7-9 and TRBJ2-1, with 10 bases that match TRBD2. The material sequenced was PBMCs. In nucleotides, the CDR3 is TGTGCCAGCAGCCAGACTAGCGGGCGATACAATGAGCAGTTCTTC. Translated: CASSQTSGRYNEQFF.